These 29 T cell receptor beta chains were all obtained from the same sample, sequenced in a study of blood T cell repertoires in COVID-19. TCRdb keeps only in-frame clones here, not all; method: immunoSEQ multiplex PCR. The sample lists about 200,000 clones; about 88% were seen once. The sample taken for sequencing was peripheral blood. The receptors originated from a woman aged 40-49 years who had recovered from COVID-19.

V usage is TRBV6-5 and J usage is TRBJ1-4, with 8 positions matching TRBD1. CDR3 length: 14 residues. V dropped 5 bases and J dropped 7; count of bases not matched to a gene: 6. The V gene's germline CDR1 is MNHEY and CDR2 SVGAGI. The chain's CDR3 is CASSPLDRAEKLFF. The DNA for the CDR3 is TGTGCCAGCAGTCCCTTGGACAGGGCTGAAAAACTGTTTTTT.

The V gene is TRBV29-1, the J gene TRBJ2-5; the D is unclear. The CDR3 is 11 amino acids. Trimming took off 3 bases at V and 5 bases at J, with 7 bases between the two ends. CDR1 and CDR2 from the germline V gene are SQVTM and ANQGSEA. In nucleotides, the CDR3 is TGCAGCGTTGAGGCTTGGGAGACCCAGTACTTC. This gives the protein CSVEAWETQYF.

The chain combines TRBV10-3 with TRBJ1-1; D is ambiguous. Between the trimmed V and J ends, which lost 4 bases and 1 base, there was a span of 10 bases. Per the germline V gene, CDR1 is ENHRY and CDR2 is SYGVKD. This CDR3 is 14 amino acids long. In DNA form, the CDR3 reads TGTGCCATCAGTGCCGAGGGAGGGAACACTGAAGCTTTCTTT. It is translated as CAISAEGGNTEAFF.

This CDR3 is CASSQDRVRVGEKLFF. The CDR3, as DNA: TGTGCCAGCAGCCAAGATCGGGTCAGGGTGGGAGAAAAACTGTTTTTT. This chain connects TRBV3-1 (or the pseudogene TRBV3-2) to TRBJ1-4; tentatively, D is TRBD1 (5 bases). The CDR3 runs 16 residues. Per germline, CDR1 LGHDT and CDR2 YNNKEL (reference sequence). Trimming removed 0 bases at V and 8 bases at J, with 16 bases between.

The chain uses TRBV9 and TRBJ2-3; possibly TRBD2 for D (5 bases). The CDR3 covers 12 residues. Trimming cost V 10 bases and J 1 base, with 10 bases left between them. The germline CDR1 and CDR2 sequences are SGDLS and YYNGEE. The CDR3 DNA is TGTGCCTCCGGTAGCGGCACAGATACGCAGTATTTT. Translated, it gives CASGSGTDTQYF.

This clone has just one count. CDR3 sequence reads: CASSLLTGELFF. In DNA, the CDR3 is TGTGCCAGTAGTCTCTTAACCGGGGAGCTGTTTTTT. The chain is built from TRBV19 and TRBJ2-2; D call uncertain. This CDR3 has 12 amino acids. Trimming stripped 5 bases from V and 5 bases from J, with 6 bases between. In germline, CDR1 is LNHDA, CDR2 SQIVND (reference sequence). The complete variable domain, with remaining parts taken from reference TRBV19 and TRBJ2-2, reads DGGITQSPKYLFRKEGQNVTLSCEQNLNHDAMYWYRQDPGQGLRLIYYSQIVNDFQKGDIAEGYSVSREKKESFPLTVTSAQKNPTAFYLCASSLLTGELFFGEGSRLTVL.

The rearrangement joins TRBV13 to TRBJ2-7; 12 bases line up with TRBD2. This CDR3 is 16 amino acids long. Per germline, CDR1 PRHDT and CDR2 FYEKMQ (reference sequence). The V segment lost 3 bases and the J segment 7 bases; nucleotides outside the gene matches: 10. CDR3 in DNA: TGTGCCAGCAGCTTGCCCAAAGGACTAGCGGGAAAGGAGCAGTACTTC. It codes for CASSLPKGLAGKEQYF. Filled out from reference TRBV13 and TRBJ2-7, the complete variable domain reads AAGVIQSPRHLIKEKRETATLKCYPIPRHDTVYWYQQGPGQDPQFLISFYEKMQSDKGSIPDRFSAQQFSDYHSELNMSSLELGDSALYFCASSLPKGLAGKEQYFGPGTRLTVT.

The sample holds one count of this clone. The chain recombines TRBV5-1 with TRBJ1-4; D not resolved. The CDR3 is 14 residues long. Germline loops: CDR1 SGHRS, CDR2 YFSETQ. V lost 5 bases and J lost 6, with 14 bases in between. The CDR3 loop reads CASRGGSVDEKLFF. CDR3 coding DNA: TGCGCCAGCAGAGGAGGATCGGTGGATGAAAAACTGTTTTTT.

This sequence joins TRBV2 and TRBJ1-4; 9 positions match TRBD1. V lost 0 bases, J lost 7 bases, and 6 bases stayed unmatched. The CDR3 sequence is 16 residues long. In germline, CDR1 is SNHLY, CDR2 FYNNEI. DNA of the CDR3: TGTGCCAGCAGTGAAGCGTTGGGGACAGGGAGTGAAAAACTGTTTTTT. Translated: CASSEALGTGSEKLFF.

This chain links TRBV18 with TRBJ1-1; a weak D match, TRBD1 (5 bases). V was cut by 6 bases and J by 1 base, with 9 bases left in between. The CDR3 length is 13 residues. The germline V gene has CDR1 KGHSH and CDR2 LQKENI. The CDR3 bases are TGTGCCAGCTCGCGGGGCGCGAACACTGAAGCTTTCTTT. This encodes CASSRGANTEAFF.

CDR3 DNA sequence: TGTGCCAGCAGTTCGAGGTTCAGCGGGCTTACCGGGGAGCTGTTTTTT. This translates into CASSSRFSGLTGELFF. The rearrangement joins TRBV6-2 or TRBV6-3 to TRBJ2-2; TRBD2 is a possible D gene (6 bases). CDR3 length: 16 residues. CDR1 is MNHEY and CDR2 is SVGEGT in the germline V gene. Trimming left V 4 bases short and J 5 bases short, with 17 bases between.

CDR3 in DNA: TGTGCCAGCAGTGACAGGGGGACGACTGAAGCTTTCTTT. Amino acids: CASSDRGTTEAFF. The chain combines TRBV6-1 with TRBJ1-1; 7 bases align to TRBD1. Trimming took 3 bases from V and 5 from J; bases not matched to a gene: 3. Germline V lookup: CDR1 MNHNS, CDR2 SASEGT. The CDR3 is 13 amino acids.

The count of this clone is one. The V call is TRBV5-1, the J call TRBJ2-5, with TRBD2 matching 11 bases. This CDR3 region has 15 residues. V was clipped by 4 bases and J by 5 bases; unmatched bases: 7. Germline V gene sequence: CDR1 SGHRS, CDR2 YFSETQ. This CDR3 is CASSLRLAGPETQYF. The CDR3 DNA is TGCGCCAGCAGCCTCAGACTAGCGGGACCGGAGACCCAGTACTTC.

This clone was detected a few times. The rearrangement uses TRBV3-1 (or the pseudogene TRBV3-2) and TRBJ2-5; 9 nucleotides agree with TRBD1. This CDR3 spans 14 amino acids. Germline V gene sequence: CDR1 LGHDT, CDR2 YNNKEL (reference sequence). V was pared by 4 bases and J by 7 bases, with 7 bases of the junction left unmatched. The CDR3 loop reads CASSPTGGRGTQYF. In nucleotides, the CDR3 is TGTGCCAGCAGCCCGACAGGGGGAAGGGGGACCCAGTACTTC.

V is TRBV18 and J is TRBJ2-1; TRBD2 is a possible D gene (5 bases). Trimming removed 8 bases from V and 0 bases from J, with 11 bases in between. The CDR3 runs to 14 residues. Germline CDR1 KGHSH, CDR2 LQKENI. The CDR3 spells CASRETNSYNEQFF. The CDR3 region has the DNA TGTGCCAGCCGGGAAACCAACTCCTACAATGAGCAGTTCTTC. Drawing the rest from reference TRBV18 and TRBJ2-1, the complete variable domain is NAGVMQNPRHLVRRRGQEARLRCSPMKGHSHVYWYRQLPEEGLKFMVYLQKENIIDESGMPKERFSAEFPKEGPSILRIQQVVRGDSAAYFCASRETNSYNEQFFGPGTRLTVL.

V and J are TRBV5-1 and TRBJ2-3; 9 bases map to TRBD1. J gave up 5 bases and V 4 bases, and 14 bases lay outside the gene matches. Per germline, CDR1 SGHRS and CDR2 YFSETQ. The CDR3 has 17 residues. CDR3 coding DNA: TGCGCCAGCAGCCCCCGGACAGGGGCTCTTAGGGGAGATACGCAGTATTTT. Residues: CASSPRTGALRGDTQYF.

In its sample, this clone was seen a few times. The chain couples TRBV7-9 to TRBJ1-1; a possible D gene is TRBD1 (6 bases). Trimming left V 5 bases short and J 1 base short, with 17 bases between. CDR3 size: 16 residues. Looked up from germline, CDR1 is SEHNR and CDR2 is FQNEAQ (reference sequence). Written as DNA, the CDR3 is TGTGCCAGCAGCCTGCGGACAGCGGGAGGGAACACTGAAGCTTTCTTT. It translates to CASSLRTAGGNTEAFF.

This clone was counted only a few times. The gene calls are TRBV7-3 and TRBJ2-1; TRBD2 agrees at 9 bases. Germline loops: CDR1 SGHTA, CDR2 FQGTGA. The CDR3 consists of 16 residues. V lost 5 bases and J lost 0; bases outside the gene matches: 5. CDR3 DNA: TGTGCCAGCAGCCCCTATAGCGGGAGCTCCTACAATGAGCAGTTCTTC. As protein: CASSPYSGSSYNEQFF.

J is TRBJ2-1 and V is TRBV27, with unresolved D. V gave up 2 bases and J gave up 4 bases, with 6 bases separating them. This CDR3 is built from 13 residues. Germline V gene data show CDR1 as MNHEY and CDR2 as SMNVEV (reference sequence). CDR3 in DNA: TGTGCCAGCAGTTTAGGCAGTTACAATGAGCAGTTCTTC. Translation: CASSLGSYNEQFF.

The chain joins TRBV20-1 to TRBJ1-2, with 7 positions matching TRBD1. V shed 3 bases and J 8 bases; nucleotides not matched to a gene: 9. Looked up from germline, CDR1 is DFQATT and CDR2 is SNEGSKA (reference sequence). The CDR3 spans 13 residues. CDR3 coding DNA: TGCAGTGCTAGTATGCAGGGGGGAGGAGGCTACACCTTC. Amino acid sequence: CSASMQGGGGYTF.

This chain connects TRBV4-3 to TRBJ1-1, with 7 positions matching TRBD1. Germline values: CDR1 LGHNA, CDR2 YSLEER. This CDR3 contains 14 residues. V trimming: 1 base; J trimming: 4 bases; junction bases outside the gene matches: 3. The CDR3 here is CASSQAPGGTEAFF. CDR3 in DNA: TGCGCCAGCAGCCAAGCCCCAGGGGGCACTGAAGCTTTCTTT.

The genes are TRBV27 and TRBJ2-3; D perhaps matches TRBD1 (6 bases). Deletions cut 1 base from V and 3 bases from J, with 17 bases between. From germline, CDR1 is MNHEY and CDR2 SMNVEV (reference sequence). This CDR3 spans 17 amino acids. CDR3: CASSLWGVGGRTDTQYF. The CDR3 coding sequence is TGTGCCAGCAGTTTATGGGGAGTAGGGGGTCGAACAGATACGCAGTATTTT.

The chain has TRBV27 and TRBJ2-3, with no clear D. V was trimmed by 7 bases and J by 8 bases, leaving 16 bases between them. The V gene's germline CDR1 is MNHEY and CDR2 SMNVEV (reference sequence). The CDR3 has 13 residues. The CDR3 spells CASKLVTHGTQYF. DNA of the CDR3: TGTGCCAGCAAATTGGTTACGCACGGTACGCAGTATTTT.

The V and J genes are TRBV3-1 (or the pseudogene TRBV3-2) and TRBJ2-5, with D possibly matching TRBD2 (5 bases). The CDR3 has 18 residues. Germline assignment: CDR1 LGHDT and CDR2 YNNKEL (reference sequence). Deletions cut 0 bases from V and 5 bases from J, with 22 bases between. The CDR3 loop reads CASSQDRVRGRSGETQYF. The DNA for the CDR3 is TGTGCCAGCAGCCAAGATCGGGTGCGCGGCCGATCGGGGGAGACCCAGTACTTC.

CDR3 in amino acids: CASSQVGQRQARYEQYF. CDR3 coding DNA: TGTGCCAGCAGCCAAGTGGGTCAAAGGCAGGCAAGATACGAGCAGTACTTC. The J gene is TRBJ2-7, the V gene TRBV14, with unresolved D. The CDR3 is 17 amino acids. Germline loops: CDR1 SGHDN, CDR2 FVKESK. Trimming shortened V by 1 base and J by 4 bases, and 20 bases separated the two germline ends.

This chain connects TRBV13 to TRBJ2-5, with 8 bases aligning to TRBD1. CDR1 is PRHDT, CDR2 FYEKMQ, per germline (reference sequence). V lost 3 bases to trimming and J lost 1 base; unmatched junction nucleotides: 1. CDR3 length equals 14 residues. Written as DNA, the CDR3 is TGTGCCAGCAGCTTCACAGGGGGCCAAGAGACCCAGTACTTC. Amino acids: CASSFTGGQETQYF.

Concerning this clone: Other DNA sequences in the same sample also yield this CDR3. CDR3 DNA sequence: TGCGCCAGCAGCTTGGGACAGAGCACAGATACGCAGTATTTT. Its protein is CASSLGQSTDTQYF. V is TRBV5-1 and J is TRBJ2-3, with D possibly matching TRBD1 (5 bases). Germline lookup yields CDR1 SGHRS and CDR2 YFSETQ. Between the trimmed V and J ends, which lost 0 bases and 0 bases, there was a span of 5 bases. The CDR3 has 14 amino acids.

This chain connects TRBV2 to TRBJ1-2; 11 bases align to TRBD1. Germline values: CDR1 SNHLY, CDR2 FYNNEI. With 6 bases clipped from V and 4 bases from J, the junction kept 7 bases outside the gene matches. The CDR3 spans 15 residues. CDR3 residues: CASRDGTGGSYGYTF. The CDR3 nucleotides read TGTGCCAGCAGGGACGGGACAGGGGGTAGCTATGGCTACACCTTC.

V usage is TRBV15 and J usage is TRBJ2-5, with D unclear. V was shortened by 1 base and J by 9 bases, with 12 bases between the two germline ends. The V gene's germline CDR1 is LNHNV and CDR2 YYDKDF (reference sequence). The CDR3 totals 13 residues. The CDR3 nucleotides are TGTGCCACCAGCAGAGGGGCATCTAAATCCCAGTACTTC. It encodes CATSRGASKSQYF.